A single sample gave rise to the 24 T cell receptor beta chains below, sequenced in a study of blood T cell repertoires in COVID-19. This table comes from immunoSEQ multiplex PCR, and its TCRdb copy is limited to in-frame clones, with some not included. The sample gives 200,000 or so clones, 80% to 90% of which show up once; around 19% is in the top ten. What was sequenced was peripheral blood. Every receptor here comes from a human donor in a cohort sampled during active COVID-19.

The gene calls are TRBV15 and TRBJ1-2, with D tentatively TRBD1 (6 bases). CDR3 size: 15 residues. Germline values: CDR1 LNHNV, CDR2 YYDKDF (reference sequence). The V gene lost 3 bases and the J gene lost 4 bases, with 15 bases spanning the gap. Here the CDR3 DNA reads TGTGCCACCAGCAGCGAACCGACAGGCCTCTATGGCTACACCTTC. Its translation: CATSSEPTGLYGYTF.

This chain uses TRBV30 with TRBJ2-2, with 12 bases aligning to TRBD2. Germline CDR1 GTSNPN, CDR2 SVGIG (reference sequence). The CDR3 has 20 amino acids. Trimming removed 0 bases from V and 5 bases from J; junction bases left unmatched: 16. CDR3 loop: CAWSVFETSGSITRTGELFF. The CDR3 bases are TGTGCCTGGAGTGTCTTCGAGACTAGCGGGAGTATCACCCGGACCGGGGAGCTGTTTTTT.

The J gene is TRBJ2-7, the V gene TRBV6-7, with D tentatively TRBD1 (5 bases). TRBV6-7 has ORF status, its function being uncertain. The CDR3 has 11 amino acids. Trimming pared 2 bases from V and 6 bases from J, leaving 5 bases between. CDR3 sequence (DNA): TGTGCCAGCAGTTACAGGGGCGAGCAGTACGTC. Encoded protein: CASSYRGEQYV.

This clone turned up a few times. V usage is TRBV5-1 and J usage is TRBJ2-7; tentative D call: TRBD2 (6 bases). The CDR3 runs to 16 residues. The V end was cut by 0 bases, the J end by 3 bases, with 16 bases between. Per germline, CDR1 SGHRS and CDR2 YFSETQ. In DNA, the CDR3 is TGCGCCAGCAGCTTGGGCGGGACTGACTTGTACTACGAGCAGTACGTC. Translated, it gives CASSLGGTDLYYEQYV.

This chain connects TRBV3-1 (or the pseudogene TRBV3-2) to TRBJ1-3; D uncertain. V was trimmed by 0 bases and J by 3 bases, leaving 6 bases between them. Germline V gene sequence: CDR1 LGHDT, CDR2 YNNKEL (reference sequence). This CDR3 contains 14 residues. CDR3 amino acids: CASSQDPHGNTIYF. The CDR3 region has the DNA TGTGCCAGCAGCCAAGATCCCCATGGAAACACCATATATTTT.

This chain joins TRBV4-1 and TRBJ2-3, with 8 bases that match TRBD2. Per the germline V gene, CDR1 is MGHRA and CDR2 is YSYEKL. The CDR3 contains 15 residues. With 4 bases clipped from V and 6 bases from J, the junction kept 9 bases outside the gene matches. CDR3 nucleotides: TGCGCCAGCAGCCTAGCGGGAACGGACTTCGATACGCAGTATTTT. It translates to CASSLAGTDFDTQYF.

The rearrangement uses TRBV10-3 and TRBJ2-1; 11 bases align to TRBD2. J was trimmed by 0 bases and V by 7 bases; bases with no gene match: 11. This CDR3 has 18 residues. CDR1 and CDR2 from the germline V gene are ENHRY and SYGVKD. CDR3 bases: TGTGCCATCAAGGGGACTAGCGGAAACGCAGGCTCCTACAATGAGCAGTTCTTC. Its translation: CAIKGTSGNAGSYNEQFF.

This chain joins TRBV24-1 and TRBJ1-1; 7 bases agree with TRBD1. With 3 bases clipped from V and 10 bases from J, the junction kept 10 bases outside the gene matches. The CDR3 length is 14 residues. Per germline, CDR1 KGHDR and CDR2 SFDVKD. The CDR3 spells CATSDLIGNRGAFF. CDR3 DNA sequence: TGTGCCACCAGTGATCTAATAGGCAACAGGGGAGCTTTCTTT.

The chain carries TRBV5-1 and TRBJ1-6; the match to TRBD1 covers 10 bases. The CDR3 is 16 amino acids. Unmatched junction bases numbered 7, after V lost 2 bases and J lost 8 bases. The germline CDR1 and CDR2 sequences are SGHRS and YFSETQ. CDR3 protein: CASSFGTGVTDSPLHF. In nucleotides, the CDR3 is TGCGCCAGCAGCTTCGGGACAGGGGTCACAGATTCACCCCTCCACTTT.

The V and J genes are TRBV5-8 and TRBJ2-7; tentatively, D is TRBD1 (5 bases). CDR1 is SGHTS and CDR2 is YDEGEE in the germline V gene. Trimming took 7 bases from V and 1 from J, leaving 15 bases between them. The CDR3 runs to 14 residues. The chain's CDR3 is CASASHRISYEQYF. CDR3 DNA: TGTGCCAGCGCGTCCCACAGGATTTCCTACGAGCAGTACTTC.

The chain has TRBV29-1 and TRBJ2-2, with D possibly TRBD2 on 5 matching bases. The CDR3 sequence is 14 residues long. Germline V lookup: CDR1 SQVTM, CDR2 ANQGSEA. V was clipped by 4 bases and J by 0 bases, with 9 bases between them. CDR3 protein: CSVGRGSNTGELFF. The CDR3 region has the DNA TGCAGCGTTGGCCGGGGTTCGAACACCGGGGAGCTGTTTTTT.

The rearrangement joins TRBV13 to TRBJ2-4; perhaps TRBD1 as D (6 bases). The CDR3 runs to 16 residues. The V gene lost 5 bases and the J gene lost 1 base, with 15 bases spanning the gap. The germline CDR1 and CDR2 sequences are PRHDT and FYEKMQ (reference sequence). In DNA form, the CDR3 reads TGTGCCAGCAGCAACAGGGTTGACCGGGCCAAAAACATTCAGTACTTC. As protein: CASSNRVDRAKNIQYF.

The CDR3 region has the DNA TGTGCCAGCAGGGGCAGCTTACGCACTGAAGCTTTCTTT. This sequence encodes CASRGSLRTEAFF. The chain is built from TRBV2 and TRBJ1-1; D gene uncertain. The V and J ends lost 6 bases and 4 bases respectively, with 12 bases between them. This CDR3 is 13 amino acids long. CDR1 and CDR2 from the germline V gene are SNHLY and FYNNEI.

The J gene is TRBJ1-6, the V gene TRBV20-1; D not resolved. Trimming shortened V by 1 base and J by 13 bases, and 8 bases separated the two germline ends. The CDR3 is 11 amino acids. Germline V gives CDR1 DFQATT, CDR2 SNEGSKA (reference sequence). The CDR3 DNA is TGCAGTGCTAGAGGGGCGTCTCCCCTCCACTTT. It yields the protein CSARGASPLHF.

For the CDR3, the DNA is TGCGCCAGCAGTGCGGGGACAGGGGGACAAGATACGCAGTATTTT. Amino acid sequence: CASSAGTGGQDTQYF. The chain couples TRBV5-1 to TRBJ2-3; 11 nucleotides match TRBD1. The V gene end was trimmed by 5 bases and the J gene end by 5 bases; junction bases not matched to a gene: 7. The CDR3 extends over 15 amino acids. Germline lookup yields CDR1 SGHRS and CDR2 YFSETQ.

The rearrangement joins TRBV4-1 to TRBJ2-7; 8 nucleotides align to TRBD2. Per germline, CDR1 MGHRA and CDR2 YSYEKL. The junction had 6 bases not matched to a gene; V was cut back by 2 bases and J by 3 bases. This CDR3 has 15 amino acids. CDR3 sequence: CASSQRTSPLYEQYF. CDR3 bases: TGCGCCAGCAGCCAAAGGACTAGCCCTCTCTACGAGCAGTACTTC.

The gene calls are TRBV30 and TRBJ1-1; D is unclear. CDR1 and CDR2 (germline): GTSNPN, SVGIG (reference sequence). Trimming removed 5 bases at V and 0 bases at J, with 10 bases between. There are 13 residues in the CDR3. The CDR3 loop is CAWAIQMNTEAFF. The DNA for the CDR3 is TGTGCCTGGGCTATACAGATGAACACTGAAGCTTTCTTT. The full variable domain, in which reference TRBV30 and TRBJ1-1 provide the parts outside the CDR3, is SQTIHQWPATLVQPVGSPLSLECTVEGTSNPNLYWYRQAAGRGLQLLFYSVGIGQISSEVPQNLSASRPQDRQFILSSKKLLLSDSGFYLCAWAIQMNTEAFFGQGTRLTVV.

The count of this clone is one. The chain uses TRBV6-5 and TRBJ2-3; the match to TRBD2 covers 9 bases. After removal of 3 bases from V and 3 bases from J, the junction contained 4 bases not matched to a gene. Germline CDR1 and CDR2: MNHEY and SVGAGI. CDR3 length equals 15 residues. As DNA, the CDR3 is TGTGCCAGCAGTTATAAGACTAGCGGAACAGATACGCAGTATTTT. Amino acid sequence: CASSYKTSGTDTQYF.

This sequence joins TRBV5-5 and TRBJ2-7, with 8 nucleotides matching TRBD1. There are 14 residues in the CDR3. Germline CDR1 SGHKS, CDR2 YYEKEE (reference sequence). Trimming cost V 5 bases and J 3 bases; bases outside gene matches: 7. The CDR3 protein is CASSRTGHVYEQYV. CDR3 in DNA: TGTGCCAGCAGTCGGACAGGGCACGTCTACGAGCAGTACGTC.

The V and J genes are TRBV7-7 and TRBJ2-2; D perhaps matches TRBD2 (6 bases). Germline V CDR1 and CDR2: SSHAT, FNYEAQ (reference sequence). The CDR3 consists of 15 residues. V was shortened by 3 bases and J by 4 bases, with 12 bases between the two germline ends. CDR3 nucleotides: TGTGCCAGCAGCTTCGGACTACCGGGCACCGGGGAGCTGTTTTTT. It is translated as CASSFGLPGTGELFF.

The rearrangement uses TRBV6-5 and TRBJ2-5, with unresolved D. V dropped 5 bases and J dropped 3 bases, with 4 bases sitting between them. This CDR3 spans 11 amino acids. Germline CDR1 is MNHEY and CDR2 is SVGAGI. The CDR3 loop reads CASSPKETQYF. The CDR3 bases are TGTGCCAGCAGTCCAAAAGAGACCCAGTACTTC.

CDR3: CASSLRLAGYNEQFF. CDR3 DNA sequence: TGTGCCAGCAGCTTGAGACTAGCGGGATACAATGAGCAGTTCTTC. The V gene is TRBV5-4, the J gene TRBJ2-1; 11 bases line up with TRBD2. V lost 1 base and J lost 4; bases outside the gene matches: 1. This CDR3 contains 15 residues. The germline V gene encodes CDR1 SGHNT and CDR2 YYREEE (reference sequence).

This chain connects TRBV7-2 to TRBJ1-5; D is unclear. The length of the CDR3 is 13 residues. Trimming took 0 bases from V and 7 from J, leaving 7 bases between them. CDR1 and CDR2 from the germline V gene are SGHTA and FQGNSA. For the CDR3, the DNA is TGTGCCAGCAGCTTAGCGCCAGAACAGCCCCAGCATTTT. It specifies CASSLAPEQPQHF.

V and J are TRBV5-1 and TRBJ2-1, with 15 nucleotides matching TRBD2. From germline, CDR1 is SGHRS and CDR2 YFSETQ. J lost 0 bases, V lost 4 bases, and 8 bases had no gene match. The CDR3 covers 19 residues. Here the CDR3 DNA reads TGCGCCAGCAGCGTTACGGGACTAGCGGGAGGTGGCTCCTACAATGAGCAGTTCTTC. This sequence encodes CASSVTGLAGGGSYNEQFF.